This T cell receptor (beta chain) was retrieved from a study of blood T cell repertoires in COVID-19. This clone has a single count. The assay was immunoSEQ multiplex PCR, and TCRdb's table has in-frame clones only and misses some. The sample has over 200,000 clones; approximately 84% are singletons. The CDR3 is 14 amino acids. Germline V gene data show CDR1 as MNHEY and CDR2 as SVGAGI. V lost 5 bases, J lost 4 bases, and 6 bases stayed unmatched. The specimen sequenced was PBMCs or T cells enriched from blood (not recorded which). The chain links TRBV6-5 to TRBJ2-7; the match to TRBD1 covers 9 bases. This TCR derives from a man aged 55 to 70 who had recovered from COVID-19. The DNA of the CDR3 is TGTGCCAGCAGTCCCACAGGGGGCTTATACGAGCAGTACTTC. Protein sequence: CASSPTGGLYEQYF.